This T cell receptor beta chain came from a study of T cell responses to AZD1222 COVID-19 vaccine. The CDR3 has 17 amino acids. Germline V gives CDR1 SGHDT, CDR2 YYEEEE. V was pared by 4 bases and J by 5 bases, with 17 bases of the junction left unmatched. General study points: White British people made up most donors, females outnumbered males, and clonal diversity was possibly underestimated.

Points on this clone: Its matching antigen is unknown.

The data were produced by immunoSEQ multiplex PCR, yet TCRdb's version contains in-frame clones alone and is incomplete. The data contain some 130,000 clones, roughly 85% of them singletons. The sequence was collected from an adult in good health. Sequencing used peripheral blood, obtained on day 0 of MenACWY control vaccination. The rearrangement uses TRBV5-6 and TRBJ2-5; TRBD2 agrees at 7 bases. The CDR3 loop reads CASSRTLQGRAFETQYF. Written as DNA, the CDR3 is TGTGCCAGCAGCCGAACTCTCCAAGGGAGGGCATTCGAGACCCAGTACTTC. Looking up the rest from reference TRBV5-6 and TRBJ2-5 gives the full variable domain: DAGVTQSPTHLIKTRGQQVTLRCSPKSGHDTVSWYQQALGQGPQFIFQYYEEEERQRGNFPDRFSGHQFPNYSSELNVNALLLGDSALYLCASSRTLQGRAFETQYFGPGTRLLVL.